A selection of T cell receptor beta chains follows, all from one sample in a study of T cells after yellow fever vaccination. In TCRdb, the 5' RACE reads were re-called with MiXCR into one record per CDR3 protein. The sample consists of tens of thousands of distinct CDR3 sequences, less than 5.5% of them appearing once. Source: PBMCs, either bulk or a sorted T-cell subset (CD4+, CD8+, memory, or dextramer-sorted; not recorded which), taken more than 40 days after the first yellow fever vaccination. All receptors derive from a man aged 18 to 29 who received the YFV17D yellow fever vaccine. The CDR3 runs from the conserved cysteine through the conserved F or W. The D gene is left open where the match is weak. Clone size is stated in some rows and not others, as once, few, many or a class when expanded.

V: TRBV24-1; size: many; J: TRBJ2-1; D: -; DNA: TGTGCCACCAGTGATGCTGGGAGGGGGGGCCCAAATGAGCAGTTCTTC; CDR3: CATSDAGRGGPNEQFF
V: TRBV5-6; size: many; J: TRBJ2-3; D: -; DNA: TGTGCCAGCAGCTTTGAGACACTACTTACAGATACGCAGTATTTT; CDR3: CASSFETLLTDTQYF
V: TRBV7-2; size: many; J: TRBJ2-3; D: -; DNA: TGTGCCAGCAGCTCTGGACTACCCCGCGGTACGCAGTATTTT; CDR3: CASSSGLPRGTQYF
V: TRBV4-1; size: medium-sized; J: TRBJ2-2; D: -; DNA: TGCGCCAGCAGCCAAACCGATACCGGGGAGCTGTTTTTT; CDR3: CASSQTDTGELFF
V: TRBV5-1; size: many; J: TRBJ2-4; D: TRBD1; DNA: TGCGCCAGCAGCGAGAGACAGGGCTTAGCCAAAAACATTCAGTACTTC; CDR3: CASSERQGLAKNIQYF
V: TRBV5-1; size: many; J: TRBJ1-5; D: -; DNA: TGCGCCAGCAGCTTGTTAAGCGGGCAGCCCCAGCATTTT; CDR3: CASSLLSGQPQHF
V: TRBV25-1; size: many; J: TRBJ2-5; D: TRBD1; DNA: TGTGCCAGCAGTGATCTAACCGGGACAGGGGTCGAGACCCAGTACTTC; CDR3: CASSDLTGTGVETQYF
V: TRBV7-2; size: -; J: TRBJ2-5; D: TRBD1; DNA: TGTGCCAGCAGCCTACGAGGGACAGGGGGGGCGGAGACCCAGTACTTC; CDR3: CASSLRGTGGAETQYF
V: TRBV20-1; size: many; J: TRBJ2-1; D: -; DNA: TGCAGTGCTAGTGCCGGGTTCAATGAGCAGTTCTTC; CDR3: CSASAGFNEQFF
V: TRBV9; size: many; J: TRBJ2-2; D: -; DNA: TGTGCCAGCAGCTGGGGGAGCAACACCGGGGAGCTGTTTTTT; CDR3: CASSWGSNTGELFF
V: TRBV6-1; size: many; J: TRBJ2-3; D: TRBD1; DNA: TGTGCCACCGGACAGGGGGCTAACACAGATACGCAGTATTTT; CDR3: CATGQGANTDTQYF
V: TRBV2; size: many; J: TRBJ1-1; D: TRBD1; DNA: TGTGCCAGCAGGGACAGGGGCCCGGGCACTGAAGCTTTCTTT; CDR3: CASRDRGPGTEAFF
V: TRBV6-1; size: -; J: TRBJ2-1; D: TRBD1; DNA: TGTGCCAGCAGCGCCCAGACAGGGAGCTCCTACAATGAGCAGTTCTTC; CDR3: CASSAQTGSSYNEQFF
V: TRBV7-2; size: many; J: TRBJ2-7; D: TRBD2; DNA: TGTGCCAGCAGCCGTGGGGGGGACTACGAGCAGTACTTC; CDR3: CASSRGGDYEQYF
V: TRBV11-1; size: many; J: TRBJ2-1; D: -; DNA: TGTGCCAGCAGCTCGTACGCGAGCGATGAGCAGTTCTTC; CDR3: CASSSYASDEQFF
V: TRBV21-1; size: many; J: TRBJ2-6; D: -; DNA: TGTGCCAGCAGCAAACTGGTCCTCTCTGGGGCCAACGTCCTGACTTTC; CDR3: CASSKLVLSGANVLTF
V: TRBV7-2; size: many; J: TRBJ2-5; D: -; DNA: TGTGCCAGCAGCTTAGGATTGGGGGGGACCCAGTACTTC; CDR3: CASSLGLGGTQYF
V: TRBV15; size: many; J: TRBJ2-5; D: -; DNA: TGTGCCACCAGGGGGGGTGGGGAGACCCAGTACTTC; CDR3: CATRGGGETQYF
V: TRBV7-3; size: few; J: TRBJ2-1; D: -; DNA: TGTGCCAGCAGCTCCTACGGGAGCTCCTACAATGAGCAGTTCTTC; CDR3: CASSSYGSSYNEQFF
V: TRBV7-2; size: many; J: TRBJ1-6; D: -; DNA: TGTGCCAGCAGCATCCGGGTCGAAAATTCACCCCTCCACTTT; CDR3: CASSIRVENSPLHF
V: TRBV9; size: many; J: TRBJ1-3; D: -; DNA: TGTGCCAGCAGCAAGGAAGGCAACTCTGGAAACACCATATATTTT; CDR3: CASSKEGNSGNTIYF
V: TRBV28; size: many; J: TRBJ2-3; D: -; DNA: TGTGCCAGCAGTTTACTCCAGGGAAATACGCAGTATTTT; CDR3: CASSLLQGNTQYF
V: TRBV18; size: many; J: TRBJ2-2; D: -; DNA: TGTGCCAGCTCACCCTCCCTCACCGGGGAGCTGTTTTTT; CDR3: CASSPSLTGELFF
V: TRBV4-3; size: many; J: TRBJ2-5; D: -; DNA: TGCGCCAGCAGCCAAGAAACGGGGAGTACTCAAGAGACCCAGTACTTC; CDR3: CASSQETGSTQETQYF
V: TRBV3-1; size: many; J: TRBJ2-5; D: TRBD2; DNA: TGTGCCAGCAGCCAAGCGGTGGTTAGCGGGGACCAAGAGACCCAGTACTTC; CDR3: CASSQAVVSGDQETQYF
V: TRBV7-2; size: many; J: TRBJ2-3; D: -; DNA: TGTGCCAGCAGCCCAGGGATCACAGATACGCAGTATTTT; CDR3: CASSPGITDTQYF
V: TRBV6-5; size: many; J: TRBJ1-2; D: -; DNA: TGTGCCAGCAGTTTGGGGGCAGGGTATGGCTACACCTTC; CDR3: CASSLGAGYGYTF
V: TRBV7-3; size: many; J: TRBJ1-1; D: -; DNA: TGTGCCAGCAAGGGACAGAACACTGAAGCTTTCTTT; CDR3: CASKGQNTEAFF
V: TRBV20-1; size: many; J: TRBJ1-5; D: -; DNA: TGCAGTGCTGCGACAGGAAGCAATCAGCCCCAGCATTTT; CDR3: CSAATGSNQPQHF
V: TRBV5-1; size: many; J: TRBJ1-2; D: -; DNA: TGCGCCAGCAGCTTGGGGCCAGGCAACTATGGCTACACCTTC; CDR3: CASSLGPGNYGYTF
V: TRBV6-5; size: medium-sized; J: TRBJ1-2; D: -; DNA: TGTGCCAGCAGTTACTCGACCAGGGGAGGCTACACCTTC; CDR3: CASSYSTRGGYTF
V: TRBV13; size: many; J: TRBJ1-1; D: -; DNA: TGTGCCAGCAGCTTAGAAGGTTTAGGGCCGAACACTGAAGCTTTCTTT; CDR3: CASSLEGLGPNTEAFF
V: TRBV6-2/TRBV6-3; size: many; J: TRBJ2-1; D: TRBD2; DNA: TGTGCCAGCAGTTACGGTCGGGGGGGCAGGGATGAGCAGTTCTTC; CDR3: CASSYGRGGRDEQFF
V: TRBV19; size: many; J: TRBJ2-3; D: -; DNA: TGTGCCAGTAGCCCATCCGGGGCCACAGATACGCAGTATTTT; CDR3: CASSPSGATDTQYF
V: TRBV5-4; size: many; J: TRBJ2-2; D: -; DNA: TGTGCCAGCAGTCCGATCGGGGCGGGGGCCCAAAACACCGGGGAGCTGTTTTTT; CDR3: CASSPIGAGAQNTGELFF
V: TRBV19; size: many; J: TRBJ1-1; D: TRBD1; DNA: TGTGCCAGTAGTCCCCCTGGGGACAGTTCTGAAGCTTTCTTT; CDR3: CASSPPGDSSEAFF